These 14 T cell receptor beta chains came from one sample sequenced in a study of T cells after somatic rescue of genetic block. The method was immunoSEQ multiplex PCR; TCRdb's version includes in-frame clones alone and lacks a portion of them. This repertoire shows about 110,000 clones, 80% to 95% found once; its top ten account for about 1.5%. Source material: peripheral blood mononuclear cells (PBMCs). The receptors derive from a woman under 30.

The chain employs TRBV30 and TRBJ1-2; weak D call: TRBD1 (5 bases). Trimming removed 0 bases from V and 4 bases from J, with 9 bases in between. This CDR3 spans 13 amino acids. Looked up from germline, CDR1 is GTSNPN and CDR2 is SVGIG (reference sequence). CDR3 bases: TGTGCCTGGAGTGTAACCAGGGCCTATGGCTACACCTTC. This sequence encodes CAWSVTRAYGYTF.

V usage is TRBV6-1 and J usage is TRBJ2-3; either TRBD1 or TRBD2 may supply D (5 bases each). The CDR3 is 15 residues long. With 3 bases removed from V and 2 bases from J, the gap between germline ends came to 12 bases. Per the germline V gene, CDR1 is MNHNS and CDR2 is SASEGT. CDR3 in amino acids: CASSEGWDPTDTQYF. CDR3 sequence (DNA): TGTGCCAGCAGTGAGGGGTGGGACCCCACAGATACGCAGTATTTT.

The V call is TRBV9, the J call TRBJ1-1, with a tentative D call TRBD1 (5 bases). The CDR3 covers 15 residues. Between the trimmed V and J ends, which lost 4 bases and 0 bases, there was a span of 13 bases. Germline CDR1 reads SGDLS; CDR2 reads YYNGEE. In DNA form, the CDR3 reads TGTGCCAGCAGCCCCGGGGGGGGGTTGAACACTGAAGCTTTCTTT. Encoded protein: CASSPGGGLNTEAFF.

The chain is built from TRBV15 and TRBJ2-2, with a weak D call TRBD2 (5 bases). The V gene's germline CDR1 is LNHNV and CDR2 YYDKDF (reference sequence). V was trimmed by 3 bases and J by 4 bases, leaving 9 bases between them. The CDR3 has 14 residues. CDR3 DNA: TGTGCCACCAGCAGGGACTTTGGCACCGGGGAGCTGTTTTTT. This translates into CATSRDFGTGELFF.

The V and J genes are TRBV19 and TRBJ2-3; no clear D. The germline CDR1 and CDR2 sequences are LNHDA and SQIVND (reference sequence). The germline V and J ends were trimmed by 7 bases and 3 bases, with 14 bases remaining between them. This CDR3 has 14 amino acids. Here the CDR3 DNA reads TGTGCCAGTAAGGCGGCGGTAGGAACAGATACGCAGTATTTT. Encoded protein: CASKAAVGTDTQYF. The complete variable domain, with remaining parts taken from reference TRBV19 and TRBJ2-3, reads DGGITQSPKYLFRKEGQNVTLSCEQNLNHDAMYWYRQDPGQGLRLIYYSQIVNDFQKGDIAEGYSVSREKKESFPLTVTSAQKNPTAFYLCASKAAVGTDTQYFGPGTRLTVL.

The chain carries TRBV7-2 and TRBJ2-7, with D perhaps TRBD1 (8 bases). This CDR3 comprises 17 residues. Germline CDR1 reads SGHTA; CDR2 reads FQGNSA. Trimming left V 3 bases short and J 2 bases short, with 20 bases between. The CDR3 nucleotides read TGTGCCAGCAGCTTGGTCGGACAGGGACGGGGGGCCTACGAGCAGTACTTC. Translation gives CASSLVGQGRGAYEQYF.

The CDR3 sequence: CASSNRGRGGGYTF. The CDR3 nucleotides are TGTGCCAGCAGTAACAGGGGAAGGGGGGGTGGCTACACCTTC. This rearrangement joins TRBV2 to TRBJ1-2, with 7 bases matching TRBD1. The ends lost 5 bases at V and 7 bases at J; junction bases unmatched: 10. Germline V gene lookup returns CDR1 SNHLY and CDR2 FYNNEI. This CDR3 is built from 14 residues.

V gene TRBV11-2 combines with J gene TRBJ2-7; no clear D gene. The CDR3 has 16 amino acids. With 0 bases removed from V and 3 bases from J, the gap between germline ends came to 15 bases. CDR1 and CDR2 (germline): SGHAT, FQNNGV. The CDR3 DNA reads as TGTGCCAGCAGCTTAGATAGTAGCCGGGCTTACTACGAGCAGTACTTC. This gives the protein CASSLDSSRAYYEQYF.

This chain joins TRBV4-1 and TRBJ2-2; D call uncertain. Germline CDR1 MGHRA, CDR2 YSYEKL. The CDR3 loop spans 15 amino acids. V lost 1 base, J lost 3 bases, and 9 bases lay in between. CDR3 DNA sequence: TGCGCCAGCAGCCAAGGCTTATTAGACACCGGGGAGCTGTTTTTT. This sequence encodes CASSQGLLDTGELFF.

The chain carries TRBV7-2 and TRBJ2-7; 10 nucleotides align to TRBD1. CDR3 length: 16 residues. V dropped 0 bases and J dropped 2; count of bases not matched to a gene: 4. Germline V gene data show CDR1 as SGHTA and CDR2 as FQGNSA. CDR3 in amino acids: CASSLAGTGAPYEQYF. The CDR3 coding sequence is TGTGCCAGCAGCTTAGCTGGGACAGGGGCCCCCTACGAGCAGTACTTC.

This sequence joins TRBV5-1 and TRBJ2-5; D is possibly TRBD1 (6 bases). Germline assignment: CDR1 SGHRS and CDR2 YFSETQ. Trimming shortened V by 5 bases and J by 2 bases, and 16 bases separated the two germline ends. The CDR3 is 15 amino acids. CDR3 sequence (DNA): TGCGCCAGCAGTTCCGGGACATCCTTACAAGAGACCCAGTACTTC. Protein: CASSSGTSLQETQYF.

This chain joins TRBV19 and TRBJ1-4; possible D gene TRBD1, 5 bases. Germline values: CDR1 LNHDA, CDR2 SQIVND (reference sequence). V was cut by 5 bases and J by 6 bases, with 13 bases left in between. The CDR3 contains 14 residues. This CDR3 reads CASSDGGADEKLFF. CDR3 coding DNA: TGTGCCAGTAGTGATGGAGGGGCTGATGAAAAACTGTTTTTT.

The rearrangement links TRBV5-4 to TRBJ1-4; tentative D call: TRBD1 (5 bases). V gave up 4 bases and J gave up 8 bases, with 18 bases separating them. The CDR3 length is 15 residues. CDR1 is SGHNT, CDR2 YYREEE, per germline (reference sequence). The CDR3 region is CASSTKQDSGEKLFF. CDR3 in DNA: TGTGCCAGCAGCACCAAACAGGATTCGGGGGAAAAACTGTTTTTT.

The V gene is TRBV20-1, the J gene TRBJ1-2; no clear D gene. With 6 bases removed from V and 3 bases from J, the gap between germline ends came to 5 bases. The CDR3 runs to 10 residues. The germline V gene has CDR1 DFQATT and CDR2 SNEGSKA (reference sequence). The DNA for the CDR3 is TGCAGTGCCGGGTACTATGGCTACACCTTC. Amino acids: CSAGYYGYTF.